This TCR beta chain derives from a study of blood T cell repertoires in COVID-19. Study overall: Samples of COVID-19 (acute and convalescent) were obtained from the United States, Italy and Spain. T cells, B-cell-depleted T cells, or PBMCs provided the cDNA or gDNA that served as material.

Germline CDR1 and CDR2: MGHRA and YSYEKL. CDR3 length: 16 residues. The V end lost 1 base, the J end lost 3 bases, and 14 bases lay between the germline ends. As originally analysed: The assay estimated nucleated cells by amplifying reference gene primers. Generated by immunoSEQ multiplex PCR, the TCRdb table keeps only in-frame clones and is missing some. That table gives V, J and clone size, and the DNA gave D and trimming. The sample gives roughly 70,000 clones, approximately 89% of which show up once; less than 1.5% is in the top ten. This clone appeared a few times. This rearrangement joins TRBV4-1 to TRBJ2-3; tentative D call: TRBD2 (5 bases). This sequence originates from a man aged 60 to 69 with acute or convalescent COVID-19. The sequenced material came from peripheral blood. CDR3 nucleotide sequence: TGCGCCAGCAGCCAAGGAAACAGCGGTGGAACAGATACGCAGTATTTT. Translating it yields CASSQGNSGGTDTQYF.